Presented here are 18 T cell receptor beta chains from one specimen sequenced in a study of shared clonotypes between healthy human individuals. Measured with immunoSEQ multiplex PCR; TCRdb has only the in-frame clones, and not every one. The sample carries roughly 2,500,000 clones, 80% to 95% recorded once. The sequenced sample consisted of naive CD4+ T cells from PBMCs. Subset meaning: CD45RA+ positively selected. The receptor source for this set is a man aged 18-30 years in good health. Some clones in this sample may be carry-over from other donors' samples.

This chain links TRBV15 with TRBJ2-3, with TRBD2 matching over 12 bases. Unmatched junction bases numbered 1, after V lost 9 bases and J lost 3 bases. CDR1 and CDR2 (germline): LNHNV, YYDKDF (reference sequence). CDR3 length: 13 amino acids. The CDR3, as DNA: TGTGCCACGCTAGCGGGAGGGACAGATACGCAGTATTTT. This gives the protein CATLAGGTDTQYF.

V gene TRBV7-2 combines with J gene TRBJ2-5; D is ambiguous. The V gene's germline CDR1 is SGHTA and CDR2 FQGNSA. V lost 2 bases and J 4 bases, leaving 11 bases between the germline ends. The CDR3 contains 14 residues. The CDR3 here is CASSLSPPGETQYF. DNA for the CDR3: TGTGCCAGCAGCTTAAGCCCCCCTGGAGAGACCCAGTACTTC.

The chain couples TRBV9 to TRBJ2-3; 10 bases agree with TRBD2. The CDR3 runs to 16 residues. Germline CDR1 SGDLS, CDR2 YYNGEE. Unmatched junction bases numbered 5, after V lost 4 bases and J lost 0 bases. The CDR3 protein is CASSTGLATSTDTQYF. CDR3 DNA: TGTGCCAGCAGCACGGGACTAGCGACAAGCACAGATACGCAGTATTTT. The whole variable domain, remainder taken from reference TRBV9 and TRBJ2-3, is DSGVTQTPKHLITATGQRVTLRCSPRSGDLSVYWYQQSLDQGLQFLIQYYNGEERAKGNILERFSAQQFPDLHSELNLSSLELGDSALYFCASSTGLATSTDTQYFGPGTRLTVL.

This clone was picked up one time. The chain links TRBV5-1 to TRBJ1-3; 10 bases align to TRBD1. Looked up from germline, CDR1 is SGHRS and CDR2 is YFSETQ. V lost 6 bases, J lost 7 bases, and 7 bases stayed unmatched. CDR3 length: 14 amino acids. The CDR3 DNA is TGCGCCAGCACCACCGGGACAGGGGTGAACACCATATATTTT. Its protein product is CASTTGTGVNTIYF. The full variable domain, completed using reference TRBV5-1 and TRBJ1-3, is KAGVTQTPRYLIKTRGQQVTLSCSPISGHRSVSWYQQTPGQGLQFLFEYFSETQRNKGNFPGRFSGRQFSNSRSEMNVSTLELGDSALYLCASTTGTGVNTIYFGEGSWLTVV.

This chain uses TRBV7-6 with TRBJ2-3; TRBD2 is a possible D gene (6 bases). This CDR3 has 16 amino acids. CDR1 and CDR2 from the germline V gene are SGHVS and FNYEAQ. V lost 5 bases, J lost 1 base, and 16 bases lay in between. CDR3 amino acids: CASSPRRSSGTDTQYF. The CDR3 DNA is TGTGCCAGCAGCCCCCGGCGGTCTAGCGGCACAGATACGCAGTATTTT.

To note about this clone: At the DNA level, this CDR3 is encoded by other sequences in the same sample as well. This chain uses TRBV29-1 with TRBJ1-1; D gene unclear. The CDR3 covers 14 residues. In germline, CDR1 is SQVTM, CDR2 ANQGSEA. Trimming removed 1 base from V and 1 base from J, with 10 bases in between. The CDR3 bases are TGCAGCGTTGAAGTGAGAGGGTCGAACACTGAAGCTTTCTTT. This gives the protein CSVEVRGSNTEAFF.

This sequence joins TRBV7-2 and TRBJ2-2; the D gene is possibly TRBD2 (6 bases). This CDR3 is 14 amino acids long. V lost 5 bases and J 7 bases, leaving 14 bases between the germline ends. CDR1 is SGHTA, CDR2 FQGNSA, per germline. The CDR3 coding sequence is TGTGCCAGCAGCGACGTGGGGGGAGTCGGGGAGCTGTTTTTT. As protein: CASSDVGGVGELFF.

This clone was seen just once. The rearrangement links TRBV28 to TRBJ2-1, with a weak D call TRBD2 (6 bases). This CDR3 is 16 amino acids long. Deletions cut 7 bases from V and 4 bases from J, with 20 bases between. Germline V gives CDR1 MDHEN, CDR2 SYDVKM. The DNA for the CDR3 is TGTGCCAGCACCCCCTTGGATAGCGGCTTATACAATGAGCAGTTCTTC. Its protein product is CASTPLDSGLYNEQFF.

The sample holds one count of this clone. The rearrangement joins TRBV10-1 to TRBJ2-1, with 11 bases fitting TRBD2. CDR1 and CDR2 from the germline V gene are WNHNN and SYGVQD (reference sequence). This CDR3 spans 15 amino acids. The ends lost 4 bases at V and 10 bases at J; junction bases unmatched: 9. CDR3 bases: TGCGCCAGCAGTGTTAGTAGCGGGAGGGCATGGGAGCAGTTCTTC. It translates to CASSVSSGRAWEQFF.

This chain connects TRBV30 to TRBJ2-7; D is ambiguous. The length of the CDR3 is 11 residues. Trimming removed 5 bases from V and 7 bases from J, with 12 bases in between. Germline-derived CDR1 and CDR2 are GTSNPN and SVGIG (reference sequence). The CDR3 DNA sequence: TGTGCCTGGGATAACCAGTGGGAGCAGTACTTC. Amino acids: CAWDNQWEQYF.

The rearrangement joins TRBV28 to TRBJ1-5; 10 bases map to TRBD1. V was clipped by 5 bases and J by 1 base; unmatched bases: 5. CDR1 MDHEN and CDR2 SYDVKM come from the germline V gene. The CDR3 loop spans 16 amino acids. The CDR3 spells CASSPRTGGSNQPQHF. In DNA, the CDR3 is TGTGCCAGCAGTCCTCGGACAGGGGGGAGCAATCAGCCCCAGCATTTT.

The rearrangement uses TRBV28 and TRBJ2-3; tentative D call: TRBD2 (6 bases). The germline CDR1 and CDR2 sequences are MDHEN and SYDVKM. V lost 6 bases to trimming and J lost 0 bases, with 10 bases between them. This CDR3 has 14 amino acids. The CDR3 nucleotides read TGTGCCAGCAGGAATAGCGGTAGCACAGATACGCAGTATTTT. It encodes CASRNSGSTDTQYF.

The chain has TRBV7-6 and TRBJ1-2; D gene unclear. The CDR3 loop spans 13 amino acids. Germline V CDR1 and CDR2: SGHVS, FNYEAQ. V dropped 2 bases and J dropped 3 bases, with 7 bases sitting between them. As DNA, the CDR3 is TGTGCCAGCAGCTTACGGGGATACTATGGCTACACCTTC. Translating gives CASSLRGYYGYTF.

The chain links TRBV6-4 to TRBJ1-5, with 10 bases aligning to TRBD1. The CDR3 consists of 19 residues. The V gene's germline CDR1 is MRHNA and CDR2 SNTAGT. V shed 2 bases, J shed 1 base, and the junction held 11 bases outside the gene matches. This chain's CDR3 is CASSDRERDRGLSNQPQHF. For the CDR3, the DNA is TGTGCCAGCAGTGACCGAGAACGGGACAGGGGCTTGAGCAATCAGCCCCAGCATTTT.

J is TRBJ2-3 and V is TRBV7-2, with 11 positions matching TRBD2. Germline loops: CDR1 SGHTA, CDR2 FQGNSA. J was trimmed by 0 bases and V by 5 bases; bases with no gene match: 4. This CDR3 region has 16 residues. CDR3 protein: CASSRTSGPSTDTQYF. The CDR3 DNA reads as TGTGCCAGCAGCCGGACTAGCGGGCCTAGCACAGATACGCAGTATTTT.

The rearrangement joins TRBV18 to TRBJ1-1; D possibly corresponds to TRBD1 (5 bases). Trimming cost V 1 base and J 5 bases, with 23 bases left between them. The CDR3 sequence is 18 residues long. Germline loops: CDR1 KGHSH, CDR2 LQKENI. As DNA, the CDR3 is TGTGCCAGCTCACCACAAGCAGGGTTTTCGAAGGGGAGAACTGAAGCTTTCTTT. It yields the protein CASSPQAGFSKGRTEAFF.

Turning to this clone: Within the sample, other DNA sequences also encode this same CDR3. This chain uses TRBV28 with TRBJ1-2; 8 bases agree with TRBD1. The trim removed 6 bases at V and 8 bases at J, leaving 11 bases unmatched. CDR1 and CDR2 from the germline V gene are MDHEN and SYDVKM. The CDR3 length is 14 residues. The CDR3 is CASSSSGTGGGYTF. CDR3 DNA sequence: TGTGCCAGCAGCTCGTCCGGGACAGGTGGGGGCTACACCTTC.

The chain links TRBV30 to TRBJ2-2; D is unresolved. Germline V CDR1 and CDR2: GTSNPN, SVGIG (reference sequence). The V gene lost 2 bases and the J gene lost 5 bases, with 15 bases spanning the gap. The length of the CDR3 is 15 residues. The CDR3 protein is CAWSPILAATGELFF. The CDR3 coding sequence is TGTGCCTGGAGTCCCATCCTGGCCGCTACCGGGGAGCTGTTTTTT. Complete variable domain (other parts from reference TRBV30 and TRBJ2-2): SQTIHQWPATLVQPVGSPLSLECTVEGTSNPNLYWYRQAAGRGLQLLFYSVGIGQISSEVPQNLSASRPQDRQFILSSKKLLLSDSGFYLCAWSPILAATGELFFGEGSRLTVL.